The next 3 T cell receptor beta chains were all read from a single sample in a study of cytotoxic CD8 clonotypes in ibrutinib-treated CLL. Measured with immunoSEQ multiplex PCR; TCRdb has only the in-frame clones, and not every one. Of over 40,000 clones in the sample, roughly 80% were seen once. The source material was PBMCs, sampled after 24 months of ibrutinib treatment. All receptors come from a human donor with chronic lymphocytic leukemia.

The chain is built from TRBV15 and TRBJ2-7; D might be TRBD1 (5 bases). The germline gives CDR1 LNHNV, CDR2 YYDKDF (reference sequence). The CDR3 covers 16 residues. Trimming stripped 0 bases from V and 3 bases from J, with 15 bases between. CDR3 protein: CATSREASGADYEQYF. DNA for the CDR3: TGTGCCACCAGCAGAGAGGCTAGTGGGGCTGACTACGAGCAGTACTTC. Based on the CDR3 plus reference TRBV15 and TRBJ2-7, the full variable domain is DAMVIQNPRYQVTQFGKPVTLSCSQTLNHNVMYWYQQKSSQAPKLLFHYYDKDFNNEADTPDNFQSRRPNTSFCFLDIRSPGLGDTAMYLCATSREASGADYEQYFGPGTRLTVT.

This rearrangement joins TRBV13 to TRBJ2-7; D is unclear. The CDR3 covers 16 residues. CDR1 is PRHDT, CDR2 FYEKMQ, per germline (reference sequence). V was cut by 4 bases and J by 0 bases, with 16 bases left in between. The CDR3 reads CASSSTDLFHSYEQYF. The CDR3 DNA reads TGTGCCAGCAGCTCGACTGACTTATTTCACTCCTACGAGCAGTACTTC.

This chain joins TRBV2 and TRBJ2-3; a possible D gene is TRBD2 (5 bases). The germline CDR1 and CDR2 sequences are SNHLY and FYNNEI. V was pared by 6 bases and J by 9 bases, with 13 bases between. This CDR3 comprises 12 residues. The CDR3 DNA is TGTGCCAGCAGACCTGTTGGGGAGACGCAGTATTTT. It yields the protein CASRPVGETQYF.